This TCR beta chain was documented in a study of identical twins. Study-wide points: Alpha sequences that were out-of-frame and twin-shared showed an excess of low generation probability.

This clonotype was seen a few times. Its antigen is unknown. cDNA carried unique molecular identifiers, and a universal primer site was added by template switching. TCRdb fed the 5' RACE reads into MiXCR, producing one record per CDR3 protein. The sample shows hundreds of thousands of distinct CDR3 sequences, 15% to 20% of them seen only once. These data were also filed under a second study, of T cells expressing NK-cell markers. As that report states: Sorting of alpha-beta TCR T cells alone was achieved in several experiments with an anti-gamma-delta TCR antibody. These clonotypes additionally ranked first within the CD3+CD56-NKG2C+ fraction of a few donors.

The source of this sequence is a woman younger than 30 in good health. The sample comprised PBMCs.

In nucleotides, the CDR3 is TGTGCCAGCAGCCTCCGGGGGACGCGAGGCGGGGAGCTGTTTTTT. Its protein is CASSLRGTRGGELFF. V is TRBV14 and J is TRBJ2-2; weak D call: TRBD2 (6 bases). Per the germline V gene, CDR1 is SGHDN and CDR2 is FVKESK. With 4 bases removed from V and 7 bases from J, the gap between germline ends came to 16 bases. The CDR3 has 15 amino acids.